This entry features one T cell receptor (beta chain) sequence. Its cognate antigen has yet to be identified. No base quality values were provided; no much bigger clone lies one nucleotide off. These data come from a study of shared clonotypes between healthy human individuals (dated by TCRdb to the early 2020s). As for the study more broadly: Three men and a couple of women, aged 18 to 49 years, made up the cohort. Per donor, leukapheresis produced somewhere between about 0.9 and 9 billion PBMCs. The study deeply sequenced blood TCR repertoires of roughly five healthy adults to estimate repertoire size and the extent of clonotype sharing between individuals. To increase sequencing depth and limit assay-specific biases, different laboratories used diverse techniques to prepare libraries and sequence TCR repertoires. For each donor, CD4 naive and CD4 memory were each given three plates, CD8 naive was given two plates, and CD8 memory was given one plate. Results the study describes overall, beyond this receptor: Compared with non-shared clonotypes, clonotypes shared by all four sorted-subset donors had higher generation probabilities. Rarefaction of sorted-subset datasets indicated incomplete sequencing despite the large sequencing depth. Only blood was sampled, and tissue TCR repertoires likely differ from those in blood. Across a few donors, approximately 5% of naive CD4, over 3% of naive CD8, 2.3% of memory CD4, and around 0.4% of memory CD8 clonotypes were shared. Pairwise subsampling led to the expectation that sequencing depth would affect the degree of clonotype sharing among donors. Because the study included only a small number of donors, the genetic and exposure-history diversity represented was limited. Naive subsets generally had larger estimated clonotype richness than memory subsets.

V is pared back by 1 base and J by 7 bases, with 13 bases lying between the germline termini. The germline V gene (reference sequence) sets CDR1 to LNHNV and CDR2 to YYDKDF. CDR3 length: 15 amino acids, cysteine to phenylalanine. Kept here is only the CDR3 DNA, which spans 45 bases and is read in frame from base 1. The donors were healthy, HIV-negative adults with no recently reported acute infections or vaccinations. Only Caucasian adults living in Nashville, Tennessee, USA were represented among the donors. CD4+ T cells were enriched through magnetic negative selection, after which naive cells were positively selected on CD45RA and the remaining negative fraction served as the memory subset. After blood collection by leukapheresis, PBMCs were isolated using Ficoll-Histopaque density gradient centrifugation and then cryopreserved in the vapor phase of liquid nitrogen. Purity and quantity of every magnetically sorted T cell population were checked by analytical flow cytometry. Genomic DNA was isolated from every sorted fraction and measured by UV absorbance on a Nanodrop 2000c.

Using the deep immunoSEQ assay, multiplex PCR amplified TCR CDR3 regions from genomic DNA. Extracted genomic DNA from each cell subset was distributed evenly across all wells of several immunoSEQ 96-well plates, and each plate was treated as a replicate. Each replicate PCR for sorted subsets received about 180 ng genomic DNA, equal to tens of thousands of T cell genomes. Purified libraries were quantified with a Qubit 3.0 fluorometer, sized on a Bioanalyzer 2100, and re-quantified with the KAPA Library Quantification kit. Every immunoSEQ 96-well plate was sequenced on a dedicated single-read 150-cycle Illumina NextSeq 550 flow cell. The original methods were these. Because only junctional sequences without quality scores were contained in the immunoSEQ output, filtering matching that applied to full-length reads could not be performed. Sequences were annotated with PyIR, a Python wrapper for IgBLAST v1.9, and V/J genes and CDR3 were assigned using IMGT germline references. Reads with weak V/J assignments (E-value above 1e-6), missing CDR3, stop codons, out-of-frame junctions, or ambiguous translated residues were removed. V3J clonotypes were defined as sequences sharing the same inferred V gene, J gene, and CDR3 amino acid sequence. Percentage overlap between repertoires was calculated by dividing the number of shared unique clonotypes by the size of the smaller repertoire. RTK rarefaction, the Chao1 estimator, and Recon v2.1 estimates of unobserved clonotypes were used to assess repertoire richness. OLGA was used to compute generation probabilities for all TCRbeta clonotypes that the gDNA method yielded from a few donors. The source is immuneACCESS, and TCRdb retained only in-frame sequences with V and J called. Part of the clones is not carried over; for the studies checked, unresolved V genes explain less than half of this, and the remainder is unexplained. V, J and clone size are taken as reported in that table, and D and trimming were inferred from the DNA itself. Here the sample has more than 2 million clones; 85% to 95% occur a single time. More than 0.1% of the sample comes from the top ten.

Sequencing used naive CD4+ T cells sorted from blood. The sample's cell subset or site, from its label and the paper: CD45RA+ positively selected. The receptor was derived from a man aged 18 to 30 in good health. The chain is encoded by TRBV15 joined to TRBJ1-4; confidence is insufficient to name the D gene. The CDR3 corresponds to CATSRVGALSEKLFF. Read as DNA, the sequence is TGTGCCACCAGCAGAGTGGGCGCCCTCAGTGAAAAACTGTTTTTT.